The next 5 T cell receptor beta chains were all read from a single sample in a study of T cell responses to AZD1222 COVID-19 vaccine (dated by TCRdb to the early 2020s). The library was generated by the immunoSEQ multiplex PCR assay. In TCRdb, the immuneACCESS table is reduced to in-frame sequences with V and J assigned. These tables do not hold every clone; where another copy was compared, an unresolved V gene accounts for under half, and the others remain unexplained. Counted in this sample were around 120,000 clones; about 92% of them appeared once. 11% to 15% of the sample belongs to the ten largest clones. Read against the paper, the sample's time point label means: baseline before first vaccination. The sequencing here drew on peripheral blood, taken on day 0 of AZD1222 vaccination. The source is an adult in good health.

This chain joins TRBV28 and TRBJ2-4; D may be TRBD1 (5 bases). Trimming removed 6 bases from V and 3 bases from J, with 12 bases in between. The CDR3 is 14 residues long. Per the germline V gene, CDR1 is MDHEN and CDR2 is SYDVKM. This CDR3 reads CASSLGQVKNIQYF. CDR3 DNA sequence: TGTGCCAGCAGCCTAGGACAAGTCAAAAACATTCAGTACTTC.

The chain employs TRBV28 and TRBJ1-2; D is unresolved. CDR1 and CDR2 from the germline V gene are MDHEN and SYDVKM. CDR3 length: 13 amino acids. Between the trimmed V and J ends, which lost 3 bases and 6 bases, there was a span of 11 bases. The CDR3 bases are TGTGCCAGCAGTTTCGGTGCATCAAATGGCTACACCTTC. It encodes CASSFGASNGYTF.

The chain recombines TRBV27 with TRBJ2-2; D is ambiguous. V shed 2 bases and J shed 5 bases, with 9 bases lying between them. CDR3 length equals 14 residues. Germline CDR1 reads MNHEY; CDR2 reads SMNVEV (reference sequence). This CDR3 reads CASSLSPFTGELFF. The CDR3 region has the DNA TGTGCCAGCAGTTTAAGTCCTTTTACCGGGGAGCTGTTTTTT.

The CDR3 region is CASSYGRGVNTEAFF. The CDR3 region has the DNA TGTGCCAGCAGTTATGGGAGGGGAGTGAACACTGAAGCTTTCTTT. This chain connects TRBV6-6 to TRBJ1-1, with D tentatively TRBD1 (5 bases). The CDR3 is 15 amino acids. V lost 3 bases to trimming and J lost 0 bases, with 11 bases between them. Germline V gives CDR1 MNHNY, CDR2 SVGAGI (reference sequence).

The chain recombines TRBV28 with TRBJ1-1; D might be TRBD1 (5 bases). Germline values: CDR1 MDHEN, CDR2 SYDVKM. V lost 6 bases to trimming and J lost 3 bases, with 8 bases between them. This CDR3 has 12 residues. CDR3 in DNA: TGTGCCAGCAGAGACAGCGACACTGAAGCTTTCTTT. Protein: CASRDSDTEAFF.